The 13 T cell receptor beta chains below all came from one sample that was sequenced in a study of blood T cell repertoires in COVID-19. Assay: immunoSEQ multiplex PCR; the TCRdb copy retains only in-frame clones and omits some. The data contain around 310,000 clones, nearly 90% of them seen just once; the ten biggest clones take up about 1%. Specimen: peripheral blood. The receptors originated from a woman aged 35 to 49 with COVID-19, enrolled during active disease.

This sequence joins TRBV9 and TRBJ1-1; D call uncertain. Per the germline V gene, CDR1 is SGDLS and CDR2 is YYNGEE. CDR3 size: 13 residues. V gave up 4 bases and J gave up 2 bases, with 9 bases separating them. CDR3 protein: CASSQTPNTEAFF. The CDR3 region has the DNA TGTGCCAGCAGCCAGACACCTAACACTGAAGCTTTCTTT.

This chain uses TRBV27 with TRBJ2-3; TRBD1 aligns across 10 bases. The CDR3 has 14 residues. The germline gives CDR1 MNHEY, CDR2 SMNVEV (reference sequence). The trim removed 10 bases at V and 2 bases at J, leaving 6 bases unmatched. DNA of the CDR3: TGTGCCACTGGGGACAGGGGACCCACAGATACGCAGTATTTT. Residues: CATGDRGPTDTQYF.

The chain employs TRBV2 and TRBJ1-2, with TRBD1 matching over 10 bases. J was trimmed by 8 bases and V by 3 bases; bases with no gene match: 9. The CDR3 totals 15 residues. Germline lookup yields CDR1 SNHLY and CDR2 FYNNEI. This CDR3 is CASSDRGQGSRGYTF. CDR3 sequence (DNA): TGTGCCAGCAGTGATAGGGGACAGGGGTCGAGAGGCTACACCTTC.

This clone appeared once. The CDR3 DNA reads TGTGCCAGCAGTTTTAGGGGGCTAGGCACAGATACGCAGTATTTT. Protein product: CASSFRGLGTDTQYF. This chain links TRBV27 with TRBJ2-3; 7 positions agree with TRBD1. This CDR3 has 15 residues. Germline assignment: CDR1 MNHEY and CDR2 SMNVEV (reference sequence). Losses at the gene ends were 3 bases for V and 1 base for J; bases not matched to a gene: 4.

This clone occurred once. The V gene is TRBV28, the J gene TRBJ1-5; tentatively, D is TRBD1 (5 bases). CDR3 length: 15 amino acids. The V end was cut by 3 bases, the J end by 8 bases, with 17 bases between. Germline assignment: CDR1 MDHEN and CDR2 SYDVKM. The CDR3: CASSFARQPRKPQHF. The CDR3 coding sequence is TGTGCCAGCAGTTTTGCTAGACAGCCCAGGAAGCCCCAGCATTTT.

The CDR3 DNA reads TGTGCCAGCAGTTACGTGGGGAGGCCCTGGGCCAACGTCCTGACTTTC. It codes for CASSYVGRPWANVLTF. The chain carries TRBV6-2 or TRBV6-3 and TRBJ2-6, with D maybe TRBD2 (6 bases). Trimming took off 2 bases at V and 5 bases at J, with 13 bases between the two ends. CDR3 length equals 16 residues. Per the germline V gene, CDR1 is MNHEY and CDR2 is SVGEGT.

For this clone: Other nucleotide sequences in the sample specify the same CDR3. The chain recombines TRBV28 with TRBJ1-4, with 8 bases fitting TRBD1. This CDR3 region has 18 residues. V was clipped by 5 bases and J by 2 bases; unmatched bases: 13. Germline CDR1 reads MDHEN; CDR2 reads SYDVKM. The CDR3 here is CASSTPAGQGPTNEKLFF. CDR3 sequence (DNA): TGTGCCAGCAGTACCCCCGCCGGACAGGGACCTACTAATGAAAAACTGTTTTTT.

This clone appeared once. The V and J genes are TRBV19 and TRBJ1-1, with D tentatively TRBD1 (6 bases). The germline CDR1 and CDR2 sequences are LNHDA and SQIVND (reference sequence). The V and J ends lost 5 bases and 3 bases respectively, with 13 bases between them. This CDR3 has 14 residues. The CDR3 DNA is TGTGCCAGTAGTCGCAGGGGTAAGGACACTGAAGCTTTCTTT. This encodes CASSRRGKDTEAFF.

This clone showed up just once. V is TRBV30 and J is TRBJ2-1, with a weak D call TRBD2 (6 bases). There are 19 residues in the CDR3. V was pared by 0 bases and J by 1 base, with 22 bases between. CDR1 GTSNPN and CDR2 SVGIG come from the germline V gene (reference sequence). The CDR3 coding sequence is TGTGCCTGGAGTGTCCCATATCCCCGGGTACTAGCTTCCTACAATGAGCAGTTCTTC. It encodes CAWSVPYPRVLASYNEQFF.

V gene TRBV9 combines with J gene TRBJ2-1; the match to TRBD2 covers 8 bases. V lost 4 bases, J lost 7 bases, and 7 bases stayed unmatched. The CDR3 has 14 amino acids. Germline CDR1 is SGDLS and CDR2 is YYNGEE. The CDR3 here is CASSREGVWNEQFF. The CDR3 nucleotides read TGTGCCAGCAGCCGGGAGGGTGTCTGGAATGAGCAGTTCTTC.

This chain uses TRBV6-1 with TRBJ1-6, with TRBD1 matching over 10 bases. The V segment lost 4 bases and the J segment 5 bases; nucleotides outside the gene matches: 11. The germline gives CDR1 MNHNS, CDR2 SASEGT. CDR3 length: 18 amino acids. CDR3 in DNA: TGTGCCAGCAGTGTGGAAAGGACAGGGGGTAGGCATAATTCACCCCTCCACTTT. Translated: CASSVERTGGRHNSPLHF.

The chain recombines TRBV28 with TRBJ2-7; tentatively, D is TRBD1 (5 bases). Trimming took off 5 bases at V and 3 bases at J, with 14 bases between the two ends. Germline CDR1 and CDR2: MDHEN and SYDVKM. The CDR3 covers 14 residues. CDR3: CASSAPRQFYEQYF. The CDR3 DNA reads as TGTGCCAGCAGTGCCCCCCGACAGTTCTACGAGCAGTACTTC.

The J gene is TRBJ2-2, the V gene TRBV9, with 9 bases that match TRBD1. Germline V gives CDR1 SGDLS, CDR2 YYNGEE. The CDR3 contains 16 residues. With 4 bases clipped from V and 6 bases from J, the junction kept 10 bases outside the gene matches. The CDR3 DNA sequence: TGTGCCAGCAGCCTCGGGACAGGGAGGTGGGCCGGGGAGCTGTTTTTT. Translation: CASSLGTGRWAGELFF.